This T cell receptor (beta chain) derives from a study of cytomegalovirus exposure and HLA in healthy donors. Study results and limitations: The study recorded more than 150 TCR beta chains that were cytomegalovirus-associated.

Remarks on this clone: The antigen remains undetermined.

The CDR3 extends over 17 amino acids. Per germline, CDR1 SGHVS and CDR2 FNYEAQ. The junction had 8 bases not matched to a gene; V was cut back by 4 bases and J by 6 bases. Data came from immunoSEQ multiplex PCR; TCRdb stores just in-frame clones and leaves some out. The sample includes about 100,000 clones, less than 95% of them seen just once. These donors were members of the approximately 120-subject validation cohort, a group separate from the roughly 670-subject first cohort. The chain joins TRBV7-6 to TRBJ2-2; 13 bases match TRBD2. The sample consisted of PBMCs. The sequence came from a woman aged 18-30 years in good health and CMV-seronegative. CDR3 amino acids: CASSYYGLAGDPGELFF. DNA of the CDR3: TGTGCCAGCAGCTATTATGGACTAGCGGGAGACCCCGGGGAGCTGTTTTTT.